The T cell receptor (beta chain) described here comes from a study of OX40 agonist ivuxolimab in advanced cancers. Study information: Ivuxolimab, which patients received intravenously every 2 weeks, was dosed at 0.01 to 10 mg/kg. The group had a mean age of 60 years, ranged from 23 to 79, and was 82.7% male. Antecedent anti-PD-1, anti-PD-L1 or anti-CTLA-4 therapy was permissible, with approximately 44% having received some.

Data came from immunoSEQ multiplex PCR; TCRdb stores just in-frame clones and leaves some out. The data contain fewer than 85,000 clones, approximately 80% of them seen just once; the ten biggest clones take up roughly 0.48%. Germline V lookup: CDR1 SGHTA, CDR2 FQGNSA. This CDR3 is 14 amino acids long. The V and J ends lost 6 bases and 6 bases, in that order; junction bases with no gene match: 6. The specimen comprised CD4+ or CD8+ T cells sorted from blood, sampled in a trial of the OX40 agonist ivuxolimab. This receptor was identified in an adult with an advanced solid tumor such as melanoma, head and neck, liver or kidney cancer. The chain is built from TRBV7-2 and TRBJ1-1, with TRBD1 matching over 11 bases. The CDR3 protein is CASSPDRGHPEAFF. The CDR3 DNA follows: TGTGCCAGCAGTCCGGACAGGGGGCACCCTGAAGCTTTCTTT.